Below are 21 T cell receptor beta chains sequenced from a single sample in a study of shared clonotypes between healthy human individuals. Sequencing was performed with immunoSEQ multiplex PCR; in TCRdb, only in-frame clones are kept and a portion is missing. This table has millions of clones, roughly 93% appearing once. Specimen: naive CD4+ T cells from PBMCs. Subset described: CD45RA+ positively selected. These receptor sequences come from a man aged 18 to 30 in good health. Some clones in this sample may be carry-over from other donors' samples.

The CDR3 reads CSVAGHPEQFF. For the CDR3, the DNA is TGCAGCGTCGCTGGACACCCGGAGCAGTTCTTC. The gene calls are TRBV29-1 and TRBJ2-1; D might be TRBD1 (5 bases). From germline, CDR1 is SQVTM and CDR2 ANQGSEA. V lost 6 bases and J 10 bases, leaving 13 bases between the germline ends. This CDR3 contains 11 residues.

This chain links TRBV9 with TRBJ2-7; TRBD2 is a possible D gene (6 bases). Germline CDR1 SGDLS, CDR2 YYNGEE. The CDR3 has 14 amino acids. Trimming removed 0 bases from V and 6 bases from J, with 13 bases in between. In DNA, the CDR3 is TGTGCCAGCAGCGTAGCGGAGGGGAGAAGCGAGCAGTACTTC. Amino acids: CASSVAEGRSEQYF.

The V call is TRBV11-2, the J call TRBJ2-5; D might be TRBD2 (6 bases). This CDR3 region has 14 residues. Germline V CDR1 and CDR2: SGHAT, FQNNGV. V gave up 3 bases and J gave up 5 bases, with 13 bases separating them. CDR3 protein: CASSFIRGWETQYF. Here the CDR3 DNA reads TGTGCCAGCAGCTTTATCCGGGGGTGGGAGACCCAGTACTTC.

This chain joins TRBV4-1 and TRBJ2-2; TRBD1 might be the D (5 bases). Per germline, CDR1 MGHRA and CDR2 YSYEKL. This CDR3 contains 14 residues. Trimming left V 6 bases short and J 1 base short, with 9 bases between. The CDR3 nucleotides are TGCGCCAGCAGACAGGATTGGAACACCGGGGAGCTGTTTTTT. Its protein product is CASRQDWNTGELFF.

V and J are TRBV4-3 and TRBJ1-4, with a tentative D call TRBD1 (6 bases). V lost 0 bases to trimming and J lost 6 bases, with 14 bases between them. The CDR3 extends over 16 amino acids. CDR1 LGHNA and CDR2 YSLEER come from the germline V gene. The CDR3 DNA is TGCGCCAGCAGCCAAGATTTTGGGGGCGGCTATGAAAAACTGTTTTTT. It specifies CASSQDFGGGYEKLFF.

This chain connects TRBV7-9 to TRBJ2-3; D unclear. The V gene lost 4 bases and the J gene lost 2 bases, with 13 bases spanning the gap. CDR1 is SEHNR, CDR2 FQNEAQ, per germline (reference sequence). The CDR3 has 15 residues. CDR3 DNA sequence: TGTGCCAGCAGCTCCTTCATCGGGCACACAGATACGCAGTATTTT. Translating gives CASSSFIGHTDTQYF.

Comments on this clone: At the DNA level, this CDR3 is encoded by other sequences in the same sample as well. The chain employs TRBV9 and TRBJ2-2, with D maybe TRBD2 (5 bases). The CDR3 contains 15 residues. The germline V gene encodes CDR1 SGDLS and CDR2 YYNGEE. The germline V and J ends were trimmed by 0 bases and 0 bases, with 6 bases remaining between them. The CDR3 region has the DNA TGTGCCAGCAGCGTAGCGGGATCGAACACCGGGGAGCTGTTTTTT. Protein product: CASSVAGSNTGELFF.

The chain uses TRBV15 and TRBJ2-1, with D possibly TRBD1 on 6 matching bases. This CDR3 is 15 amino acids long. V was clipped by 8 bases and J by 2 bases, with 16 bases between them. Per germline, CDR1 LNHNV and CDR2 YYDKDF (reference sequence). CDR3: CATGHDRTTYNEQFF. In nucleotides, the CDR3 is TGTGCCACCGGTCACGACAGGACAACCTACAATGAGCAGTTCTTC.

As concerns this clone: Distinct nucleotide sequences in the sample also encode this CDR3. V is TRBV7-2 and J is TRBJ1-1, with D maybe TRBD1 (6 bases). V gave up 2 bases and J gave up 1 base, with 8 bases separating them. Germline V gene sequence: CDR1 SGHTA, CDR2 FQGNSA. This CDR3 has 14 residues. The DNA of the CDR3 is TGTGCCAGCAGCTTACAGGGGTCGAACACTGAAGCTTTCTTT. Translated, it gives CASSLQGSNTEAFF.

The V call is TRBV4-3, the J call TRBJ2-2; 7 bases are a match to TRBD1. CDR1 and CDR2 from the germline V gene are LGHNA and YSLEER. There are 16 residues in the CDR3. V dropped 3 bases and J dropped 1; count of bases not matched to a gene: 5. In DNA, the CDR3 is TGCGCCAGCAGCCAGGAGACAGGGCTGAACACCGGGGAGCTGTTTTTT. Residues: CASSQETGLNTGELFF.

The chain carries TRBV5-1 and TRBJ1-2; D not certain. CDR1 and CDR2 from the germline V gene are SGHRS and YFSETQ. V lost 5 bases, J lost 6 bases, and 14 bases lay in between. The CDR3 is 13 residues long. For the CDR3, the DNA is TGCGCCAGCAGAAACCCTTCGGGAAATGGCTACACCTTC. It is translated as CASRNPSGNGYTF.

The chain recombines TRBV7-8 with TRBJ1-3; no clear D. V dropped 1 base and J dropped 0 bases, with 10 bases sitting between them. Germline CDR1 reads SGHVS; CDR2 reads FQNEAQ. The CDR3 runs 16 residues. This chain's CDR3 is CASSLEVRYSGNTIYF. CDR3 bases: TGTGCCAGCAGCTTAGAGGTCCGCTACTCTGGAAACACCATATATTTT.

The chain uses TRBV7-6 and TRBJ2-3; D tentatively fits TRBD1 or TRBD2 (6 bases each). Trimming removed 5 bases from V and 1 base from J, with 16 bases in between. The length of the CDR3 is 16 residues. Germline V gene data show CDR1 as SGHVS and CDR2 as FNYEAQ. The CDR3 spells CASSQLVGGGTDTQYF. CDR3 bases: TGTGCCAGCAGCCAACTAGTGGGGGGCGGCACAGATACGCAGTATTTT.

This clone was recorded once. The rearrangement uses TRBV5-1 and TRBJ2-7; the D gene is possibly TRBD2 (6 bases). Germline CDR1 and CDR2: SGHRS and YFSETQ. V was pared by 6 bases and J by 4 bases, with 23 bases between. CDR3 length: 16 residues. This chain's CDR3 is CASTGGDEVLMYEQYF. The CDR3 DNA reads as TGCGCCAGCACTGGCGGGGACGAGGTCCTTATGTACGAGCAGTACTTC.

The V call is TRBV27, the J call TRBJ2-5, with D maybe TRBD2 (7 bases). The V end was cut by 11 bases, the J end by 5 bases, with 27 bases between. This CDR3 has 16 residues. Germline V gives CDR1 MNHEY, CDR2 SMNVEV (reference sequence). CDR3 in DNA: TGTGCCGGCGACCGGGGGGACACCACCATGGGGGAGACCCAGTACTTC. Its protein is CAGDRGDTTMGETQYF.

The CDR3 spells CASSRGQGVAEAFF. The CDR3 DNA sequence: TGTGCCAGTAGTCGGGGACAGGGAGTCGCTGAAGCTTTCTTT. V gene TRBV19 combines with J gene TRBJ1-1; 9 bases are shared with TRBD1. Trimming removed 5 bases from V and 6 bases from J; junction bases left unmatched: 7. CDR3 size: 14 residues. Germline V gene sequence: CDR1 LNHDA, CDR2 SQIVND (reference sequence).

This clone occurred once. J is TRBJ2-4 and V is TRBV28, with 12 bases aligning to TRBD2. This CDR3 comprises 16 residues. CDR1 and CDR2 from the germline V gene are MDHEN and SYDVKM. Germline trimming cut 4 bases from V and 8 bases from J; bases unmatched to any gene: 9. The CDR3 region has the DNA TGTGCCAGCAGTTCCCGACTAGCGGGAGACAGGGACATTCAGTACTTC. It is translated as CASSSRLAGDRDIQYF.

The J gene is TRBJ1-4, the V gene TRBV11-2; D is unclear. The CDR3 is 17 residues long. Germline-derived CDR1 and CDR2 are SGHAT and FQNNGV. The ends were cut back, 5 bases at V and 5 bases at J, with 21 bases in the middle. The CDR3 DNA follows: TGTGCCAGCAGCACTGCCGGGCGAATGTTGCCGAATGAAAAACTGTTTTTT. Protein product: CASSTAGRMLPNEKLFF.

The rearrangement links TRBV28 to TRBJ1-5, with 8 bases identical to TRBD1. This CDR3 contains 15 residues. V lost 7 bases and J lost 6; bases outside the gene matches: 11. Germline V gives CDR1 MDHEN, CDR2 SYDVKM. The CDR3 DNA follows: TGTGCCAGCATCCCCGGGGACAGGAGAGGTCAGCCCCAGCATTTT. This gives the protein CASIPGDRRGQPQHF.

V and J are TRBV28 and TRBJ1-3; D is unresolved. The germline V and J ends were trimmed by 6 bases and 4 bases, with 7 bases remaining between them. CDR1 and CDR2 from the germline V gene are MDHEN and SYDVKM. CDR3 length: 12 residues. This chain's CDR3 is CASRIAGNTIYF. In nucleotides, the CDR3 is TGTGCCAGCAGAATCGCCGGAAACACCATATATTTT.

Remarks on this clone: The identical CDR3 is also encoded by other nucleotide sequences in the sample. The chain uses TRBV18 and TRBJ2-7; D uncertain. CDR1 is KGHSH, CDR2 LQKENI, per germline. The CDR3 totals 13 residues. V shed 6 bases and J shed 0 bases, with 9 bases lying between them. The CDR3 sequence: CASSPASSYEQYF. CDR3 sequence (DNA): TGTGCCAGCTCTCCAGCTAGCTCCTACGAGCAGTACTTC.